Listed below are T cell receptor beta chains from one sample, sequenced in a study of human T cells and chemical hapten exposure. TCRdb independently ran MiXCR on the RACE reads; one entry per CDR3 protein. The table lists around 360,000 distinct CDR3 sequences, just under 6.5% of them singletons. The specimen comprised whole blood, sampled in connection with sensitization to the hapten diphenylcyclopropenone (DPC). The source is a woman aged 18-29 years with alopecia areata. Some clones in this sample may be carry-over from other donors' samples. The CDR3 runs from the conserved cysteine through the conserved F or W. Each record gives: V gene, D gene, clone size, J gene, CDR3 protein, CDR3 DNA. D genes are given only for firm matches. Where a row states a size, it is once, few, many or the class of an expanded clone; other rows omit it.

V: TRBV7-9; D: NA; size: NA; J: TRBJ2-5; CDR3: CASSPLSPAETQYF; DNA: TGTGCCAGCAGCCCCCTCAGCCCGGCGGAGACCCAGTACTTC
V: TRBV29-1; D: NA; size: many; J: TRBJ2-3; CDR3: CSVVGESTDTQYF; DNA: TGCAGCGTTGTTGGGGAAAGCACAGATACGCAGTATTTT
V: TRBV20-1; D: TRBD2; size: NA; J: TRBJ2-3; CDR3: CRALAGGASDTQYF; DNA: TGCAGAGCCCTAGCGGGGGGGGCATCAGATACGCAGTATTTT
V: TRBV4-2; D: NA; size: many; J: TRBJ2-2; CDR3: CASSHPGDPAGELFF; DNA: TGTGCCAGCAGCCATCCCGGGGACCCAGCCGGGGAGCTGTTTTTT
V: TRBV5-1; D: TRBD1; size: many; J: TRBJ1-4; CDR3: CASSGTGTNEKLFF; DNA: TGCGCCAGCAGCGGGACAGGAACTAATGAAAAACTGTTTTTT
V: TRBV12-3/TRBV12-4; D: TRBD2; size: few; J: TRBJ2-2; CDR3: CASIFAGGSTGELFF; DNA: TGTGCCAGTATCTTTGCGGGGGGCAGCACCGGGGAGCTGTTTTTT
V: TRBV7-9; D: TRBD1; size: NA; J: TRBJ1-1; CDR3: CASSSQGVDTEAFF; DNA: TGTGCCAGCAGCTCTCAGGGGGTGGACACTGAAGCTTTCTTT
V: TRBV6-2/TRBV6-3; D: TRBD2; size: many; J: TRBJ2-1; CDR3: CASSYLRGGSEQFF; DNA: TGTGCCAGCAGTTACCTCCGGGGGGGGAGTGAGCAGTTCTTC
V: TRBV3-1; D: NA; size: few; J: TRBJ1-1; CDR3: CASSQRTWVPEAFF; DNA: TGTGCCAGCAGCCAAAGGACTTGGGTCCCTGAAGCTTTCTTT
V: TRBV10-3; D: NA; size: few; J: TRBJ1-1; CDR3: CAISSMLGGYTEAFF; DNA: TGTGCCATCAGTTCCATGCTAGGAGGCTACACTGAAGCTTTCTTT